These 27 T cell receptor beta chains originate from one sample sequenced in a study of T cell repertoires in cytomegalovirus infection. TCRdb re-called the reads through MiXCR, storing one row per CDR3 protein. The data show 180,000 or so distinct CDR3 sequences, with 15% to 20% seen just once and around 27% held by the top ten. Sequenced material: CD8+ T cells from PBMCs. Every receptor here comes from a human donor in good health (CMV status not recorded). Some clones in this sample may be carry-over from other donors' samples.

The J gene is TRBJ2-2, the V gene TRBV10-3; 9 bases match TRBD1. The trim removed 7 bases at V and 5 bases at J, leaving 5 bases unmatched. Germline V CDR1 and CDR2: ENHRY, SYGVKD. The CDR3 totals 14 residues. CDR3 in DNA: TGTGCCATCACCGCGACAGGGGGGACCGGGGAGCTGTTTTTT. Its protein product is CAITATGGTGELFF.

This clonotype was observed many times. CDR3 sequence: CASSSGPPEASTGELFF. CDR3 in DNA: TGTGCCAGCAGCTCCGGACCCCCGGAAGCAAGCACCGGGGAGCTGTTTTTT. The chain has TRBV7-9 and TRBJ2-2, with D hard to call. The V end was cut by 4 bases, the J end by 4 bases, with 19 bases between. This CDR3 region has 17 residues. Germline CDR1 SEHNR, CDR2 FQNEAQ (reference sequence).

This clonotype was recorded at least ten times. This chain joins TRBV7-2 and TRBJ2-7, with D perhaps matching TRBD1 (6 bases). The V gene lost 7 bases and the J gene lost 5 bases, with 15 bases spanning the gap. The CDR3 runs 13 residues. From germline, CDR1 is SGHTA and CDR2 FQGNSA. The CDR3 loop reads CASINGQGNEQYF. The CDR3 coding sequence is TGTGCCAGCATCAACGGGCAGGGGAACGAGCAGTACTTC.

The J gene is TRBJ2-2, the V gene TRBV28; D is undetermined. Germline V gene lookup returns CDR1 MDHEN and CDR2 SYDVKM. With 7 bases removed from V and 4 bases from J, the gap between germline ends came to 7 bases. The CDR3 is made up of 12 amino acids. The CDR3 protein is CASTESTGELFF. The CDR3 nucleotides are TGTGCCAGCACCGAAAGCACCGGGGAGCTGTTTTTT.

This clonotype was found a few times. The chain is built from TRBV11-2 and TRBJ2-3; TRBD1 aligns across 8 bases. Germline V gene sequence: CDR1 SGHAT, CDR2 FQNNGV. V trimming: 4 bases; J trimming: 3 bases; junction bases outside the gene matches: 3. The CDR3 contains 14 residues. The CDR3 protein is CASSSGGLTDTQYF. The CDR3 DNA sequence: TGTGCCAGCAGCTCAGGGGGCCTGACAGATACGCAGTATTTT.

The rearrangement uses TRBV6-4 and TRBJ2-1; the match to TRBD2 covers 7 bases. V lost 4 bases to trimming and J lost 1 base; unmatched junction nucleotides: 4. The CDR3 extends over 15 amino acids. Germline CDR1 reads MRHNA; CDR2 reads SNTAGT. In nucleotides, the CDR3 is TGTGCCAGCAGTGTCGTGGGGGGGTCCTACAATGAGCAGTTCTTC. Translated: CASSVVGGSYNEQFF.

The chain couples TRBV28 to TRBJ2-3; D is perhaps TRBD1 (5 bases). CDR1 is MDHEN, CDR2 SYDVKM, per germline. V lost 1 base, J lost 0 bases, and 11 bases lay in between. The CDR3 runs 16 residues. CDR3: CASSLSTAPSTDTQYF. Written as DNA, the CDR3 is TGTGCCAGCAGTTTATCGACAGCCCCTAGCACAGATACGCAGTATTTT.

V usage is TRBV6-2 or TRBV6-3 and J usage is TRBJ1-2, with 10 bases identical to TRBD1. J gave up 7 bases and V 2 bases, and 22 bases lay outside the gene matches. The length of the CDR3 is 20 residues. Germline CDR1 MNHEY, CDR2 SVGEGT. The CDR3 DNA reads TGTGCCAGCAGTTACCCTCGACAGGGGGCTGCTCCCCACATTCGTCGTGGCTACACCTTC. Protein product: CASSYPRQGAAPHIRRGYTF.

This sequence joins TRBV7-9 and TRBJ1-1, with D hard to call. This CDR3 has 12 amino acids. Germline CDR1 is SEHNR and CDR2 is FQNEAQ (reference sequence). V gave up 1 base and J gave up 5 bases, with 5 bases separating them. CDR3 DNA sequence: TGTGCCAGCAGCTTAGAAAAGACTGAAGCTTTCTTT. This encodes CASSLEKTEAFF.

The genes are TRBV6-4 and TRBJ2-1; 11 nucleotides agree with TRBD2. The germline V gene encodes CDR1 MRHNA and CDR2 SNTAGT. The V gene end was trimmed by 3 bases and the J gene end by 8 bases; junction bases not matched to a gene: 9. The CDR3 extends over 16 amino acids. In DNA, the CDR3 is TGTGCCAGCAGTGAACTAGCGGGGGTCCAGAGGGATGAGCAGTTCTTC. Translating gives CASSELAGVQRDEQFF.

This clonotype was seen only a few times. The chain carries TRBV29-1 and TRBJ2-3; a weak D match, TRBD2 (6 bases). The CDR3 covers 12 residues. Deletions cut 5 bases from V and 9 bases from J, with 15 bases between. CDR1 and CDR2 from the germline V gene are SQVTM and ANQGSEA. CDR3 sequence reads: CSVSPGGDTQYF. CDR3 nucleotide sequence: TGCAGCGTTTCCCCCGGGGGTGACACGCAGTATTTT.

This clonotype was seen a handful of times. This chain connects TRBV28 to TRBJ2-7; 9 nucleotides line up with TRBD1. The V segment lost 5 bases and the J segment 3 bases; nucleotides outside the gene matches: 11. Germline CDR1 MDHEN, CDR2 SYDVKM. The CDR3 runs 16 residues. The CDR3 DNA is TGTGCCAGCAGTCCCCGGCACAGGGGGCGCCTCTACGAGCAGTACTTC. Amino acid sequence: CASSPRHRGRLYEQYF.

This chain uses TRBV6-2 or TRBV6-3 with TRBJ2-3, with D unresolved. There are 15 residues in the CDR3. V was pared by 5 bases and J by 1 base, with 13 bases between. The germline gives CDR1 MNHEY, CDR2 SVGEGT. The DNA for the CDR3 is TGTGCCAGCAGTGACGGAAGGGTCGGCACAGATACGCAGTATTTT. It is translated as CASSDGRVGTDTQYF.

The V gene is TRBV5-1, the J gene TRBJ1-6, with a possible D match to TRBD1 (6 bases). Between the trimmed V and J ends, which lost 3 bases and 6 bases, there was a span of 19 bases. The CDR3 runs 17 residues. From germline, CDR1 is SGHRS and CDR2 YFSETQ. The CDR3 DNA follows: TGCGCCAGCAGCTCTGAAATACCGGGACACCGTAATTCACCCCTCCACTTT. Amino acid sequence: CASSSEIPGHRNSPLHF.

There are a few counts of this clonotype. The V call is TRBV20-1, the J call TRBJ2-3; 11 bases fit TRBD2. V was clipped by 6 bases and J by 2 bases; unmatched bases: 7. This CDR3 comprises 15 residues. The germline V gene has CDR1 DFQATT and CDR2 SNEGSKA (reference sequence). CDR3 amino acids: CSAPRGLAATDTQYF. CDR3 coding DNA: TGCAGTGCCCCGCGGGGACTAGCGGCCACAGATACGCAGTATTTT.

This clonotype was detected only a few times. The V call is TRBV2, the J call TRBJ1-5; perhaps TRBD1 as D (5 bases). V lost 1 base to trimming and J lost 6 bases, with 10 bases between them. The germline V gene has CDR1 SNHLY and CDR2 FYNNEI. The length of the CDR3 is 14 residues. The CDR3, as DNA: TGTGCCAGCAGTGAAGTGGGGGTGTCTCAGCCCCAGCATTTT. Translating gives CASSEVGVSQPQHF. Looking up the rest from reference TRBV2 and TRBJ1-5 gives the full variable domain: EPEVTQTPSHQVTQMGQEVILRCVPISNHLYFYWYRQILGQKVEFLVSFYNNEISEKSEIFDDQFSVERPDGSNFTLKIRSTKLEDSAMYFCASSEVGVSQPQHFGDGTRLSIL.

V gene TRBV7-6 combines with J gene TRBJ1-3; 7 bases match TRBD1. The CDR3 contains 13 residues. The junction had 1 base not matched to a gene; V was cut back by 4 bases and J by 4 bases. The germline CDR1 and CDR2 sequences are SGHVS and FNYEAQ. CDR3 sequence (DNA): TGTGCCAGCAGCTCGGGACAGGGAAACACCATATATTTT. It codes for CASSSGQGNTIYF.

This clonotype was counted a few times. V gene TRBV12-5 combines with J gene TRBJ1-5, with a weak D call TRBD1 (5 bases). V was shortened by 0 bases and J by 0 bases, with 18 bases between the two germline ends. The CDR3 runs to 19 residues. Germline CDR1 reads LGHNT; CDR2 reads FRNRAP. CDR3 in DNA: TGTGCTAGTGGTTTGGTAGCCCCTGGGCAGGGACTTAGCAATCAGCCCCAGCATTTT. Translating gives CASGLVAPGQGLSNQPQHF.

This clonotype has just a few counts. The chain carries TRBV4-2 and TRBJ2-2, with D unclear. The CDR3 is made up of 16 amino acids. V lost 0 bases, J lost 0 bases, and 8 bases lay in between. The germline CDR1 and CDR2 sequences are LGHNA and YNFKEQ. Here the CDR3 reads CASSQDSLANTGELFF. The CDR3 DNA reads TGTGCCAGCAGCCAAGATTCCCTAGCGAACACCGGGGAGCTGTTTTTT.

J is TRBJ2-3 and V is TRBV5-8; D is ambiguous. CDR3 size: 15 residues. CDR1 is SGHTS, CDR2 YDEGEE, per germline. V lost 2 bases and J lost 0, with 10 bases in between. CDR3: CASSLLPSSTDTQYF. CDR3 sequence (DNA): TGTGCCAGCAGCTTACTCCCGTCTAGCACAGATACGCAGTATTTT.

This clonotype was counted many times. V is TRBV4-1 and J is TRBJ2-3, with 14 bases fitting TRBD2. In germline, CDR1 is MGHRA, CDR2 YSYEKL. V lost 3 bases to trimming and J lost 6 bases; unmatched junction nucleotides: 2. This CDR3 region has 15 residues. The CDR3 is CASSQTSGGADTQYF. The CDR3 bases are TGCGCCAGCAGCCAGACTAGCGGGGGGGCCGATACGCAGTATTTT.

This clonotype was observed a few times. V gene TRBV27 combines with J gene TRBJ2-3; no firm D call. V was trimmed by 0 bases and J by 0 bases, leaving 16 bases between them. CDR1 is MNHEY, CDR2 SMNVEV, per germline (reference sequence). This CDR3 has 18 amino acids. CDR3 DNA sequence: TGTGCCAGCAGTTTATCGTCCCATTCCTCTTTTAGCACAGATACGCAGTATTTT. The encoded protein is CASSLSSHSSFSTDTQYF.

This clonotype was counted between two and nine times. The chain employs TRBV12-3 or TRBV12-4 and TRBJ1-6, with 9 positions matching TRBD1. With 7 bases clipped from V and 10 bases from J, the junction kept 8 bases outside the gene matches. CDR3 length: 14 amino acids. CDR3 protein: CASTGGQGNSPLHF. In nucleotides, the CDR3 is TGTGCCAGCACTGGGGGACAGGGAAACTCACCCCTCCACTTT.

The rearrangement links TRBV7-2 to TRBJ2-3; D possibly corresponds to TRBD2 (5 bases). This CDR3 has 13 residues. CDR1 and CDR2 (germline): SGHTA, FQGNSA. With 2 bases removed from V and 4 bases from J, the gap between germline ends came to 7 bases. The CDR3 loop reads CASSLHGADTQYF. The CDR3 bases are TGTGCCAGCAGCTTACACGGGGCAGATACGCAGTATTTT.

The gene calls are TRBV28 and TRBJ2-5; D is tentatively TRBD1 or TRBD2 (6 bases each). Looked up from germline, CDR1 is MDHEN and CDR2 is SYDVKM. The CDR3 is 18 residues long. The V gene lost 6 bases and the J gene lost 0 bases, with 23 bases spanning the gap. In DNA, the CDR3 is TGTGCCAGCAGGTTAGAGGGGGGACGAATCCCGAACCAAGAGACCCAGTACTTC. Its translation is CASRLEGGRIPNQETQYF.

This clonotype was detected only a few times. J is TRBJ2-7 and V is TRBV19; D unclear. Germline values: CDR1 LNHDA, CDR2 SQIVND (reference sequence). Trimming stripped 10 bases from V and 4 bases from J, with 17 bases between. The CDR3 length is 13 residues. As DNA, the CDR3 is TGTGCCACCTCGGGTGTCGTTGGTTACGAGCAGTACTTC. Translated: CATSGVVGYEQYF.

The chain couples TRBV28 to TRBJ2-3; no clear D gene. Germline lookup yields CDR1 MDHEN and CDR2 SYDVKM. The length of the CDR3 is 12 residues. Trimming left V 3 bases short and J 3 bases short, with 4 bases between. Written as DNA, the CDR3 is TGTGCCAGCAGTTTTCGGACAGATACGCAGTATTTT. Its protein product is CASSFRTDTQYF.